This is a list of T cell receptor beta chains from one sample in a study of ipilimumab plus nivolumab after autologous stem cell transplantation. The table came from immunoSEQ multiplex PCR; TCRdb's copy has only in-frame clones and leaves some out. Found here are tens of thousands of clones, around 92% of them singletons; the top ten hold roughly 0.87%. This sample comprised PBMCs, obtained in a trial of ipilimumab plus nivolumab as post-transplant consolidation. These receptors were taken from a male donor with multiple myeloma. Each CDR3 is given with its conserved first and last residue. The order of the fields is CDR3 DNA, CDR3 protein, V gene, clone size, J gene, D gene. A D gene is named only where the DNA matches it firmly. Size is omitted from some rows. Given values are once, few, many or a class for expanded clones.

TGTGCCAGCAGCTTGGGTGGGAACACAGATACGCAGTATTTT CASSLGGNTDTQYF TRBV7-3 - TRBJ2-3 -
TGTGCCAGCAGCCCGAGACAGGAGTCGGCTTTCTTT CASSPRQESAFF TRBV7-9 - TRBJ1-1 -
TGTGCCAGTAGTATTCGAGGGCAGGAGTTCTATGGCTACACCTTC CASSIRGQEFYGYTF TRBV19 - TRBJ1-2 -
TGTGCCAGCAGTTACCAGGGGGCCAATAATTCACCCCTCCACTTT CASSYQGANNSPLHF TRBV6-5 - TRBJ1-6 TRBD1
TGTGCCAGCAGTTTATTGACGGGGGGATCCTACAATGAGCAGTTCTTC CASSLLTGGSYNEQFF TRBV28 - TRBJ2-1 TRBD2
TGCGCCAGCACCAGCGAGGGGCGGCCAAATGAAAAACTGTTTTTT CASTSEGRPNEKLFF TRBV4-1 few TRBJ1-4 -
TGTGCCAGCAGCTCCCCGGGGGCGCCGGGAGGGGAGCAGTACTTC CASSSPGAPGGEQYF TRBV5-5 - TRBJ2-7 TRBD2
TGTGCCAGCAGTTTTATGGGGGGCTGGGCAGATACGCAGTATTTT CASSFMGGWADTQYF TRBV27 - TRBJ2-3 -
TGCGCCAGCAGCCCTCCTGGACAGGGCGAGCAGTACTTC CASSPPGQGEQYF TRBV5-1 - TRBJ2-7 TRBD1
TGTGCCAGCAATAACCCCCAGGCCGTTACCCTTGTGGACGAGCAGTACTTC CASNNPQAVTLVDEQYF TRBV28 - TRBJ2-7 -
TGTGCCACCAGCAGAGTCCCATCCAACGTCCTGACTTTC CATSRVPSNVLTF TRBV15 once TRBJ2-6 -
TGTGCCAGCAGCCCCACTACCGGAGGGAACACTGAAGCTTTCTTT CASSPTTGGNTEAFF TRBV16 - TRBJ1-1 -
TGTGCCAGCAGCTTAGCGAACACCGACACCGGGGAGCTGTTTTTT CASSLANTDTGELFF TRBV7-9 - TRBJ2-2 -
TGTGCCAGCAGCGCCGGGACGTCGGTCTATGGCTACACCTTC CASSAGTSVYGYTF TRBV5-5 once TRBJ1-2 -
TGCGCCAGCAGCCAAGACCGATTCGGAAACACCATATATTTT CASSQDRFGNTIYF TRBV4-3 - TRBJ1-3 -
TGTGCCAGCAGCTTACTTGGGGGCGCTGGCTACAATGAGCAGTTCTTC CASSLLGGAGYNEQFF TRBV7-2 - TRBJ2-1 -
TGTGCCAGCTCACCAGGGACAGGGTACAATGAGCAGTTCTTC CASSPGTGYNEQFF TRBV18 - TRBJ2-1 TRBD1
TGTGCCAGCAGCTTACTGGCCCCTAATGAAAAACTGTTTTTT CASSLLAPNEKLFF TRBV7-8 - TRBJ1-4 -
TGTGCCAGCTCAAGTGACACATTCTCTGGAAACACCATATATTTT CASSSDTFSGNTIYF TRBV18 - TRBJ1-3 -
TGTGCCAGTAGTATAATGGGAGGAACTAATGAAAAACTGTTTTTT CASSIMGGTNEKLFF TRBV19 - TRBJ1-4 -
TGTGCCAGCAGCAAAGGGGGCCTAGCGGGTGTTTCCTACGAGCAGTACTTC CASSKGGLAGVSYEQYF TRBV21-1 - TRBJ2-7 -
TGTGCCAGCAGCTATAGCGGGAGCGCCAACGAGCAGTACTTC CASSYSGSANEQYF TRBV7-2 - TRBJ2-7 TRBD2
TGTGCCAGCAGGCGGACTAGCGGGGGAAGTACGAACACCGGGGAGCTGTTTTTT CASRRTSGGSTNTGELFF TRBV7-6 - TRBJ2-2 TRBD2
TGTGCCAGCAGCTTAGTGGGACAGGGAAACCACGAGCAGTACTTC CASSLVGQGNHEQYF TRBV7-2 once TRBJ2-7 TRBD1
TGTGCCAGCAGTGAAGGGTATTACTATGGCTACACCTTC CASSEGYYYGYTF TRBV2 - TRBJ1-2 -
TGCGCCAGCAGCCAAGAGATCCTCCCCGGGGGGCAAGGAGATAATTCACCCCTCCACTTT CASSQEILPGGQGDNSPLHF TRBV4-3 - TRBJ1-6 -
TGTGCCAGCAGCTCCAGACGGGGTAATGAAAAACTGTTTTTT CASSSRRGNEKLFF TRBV11-3 - TRBJ1-4 -
TGTGCCAGCAGGGTTAGCGGGACGGACAATGAGCAGTTCTTC CASRVSGTDNEQFF TRBV7-2 - TRBJ2-1 TRBD2
TGCGCCAGCACCGCCCTATTGAACACCGGGGAGCTGTTTTTT CASTALLNTGELFF TRBV5-1 - TRBJ2-2 -
TGTGCCAGCAGCCCGCAGGGGCAGGGGGTGGGCACCGGGGAGCTGTTTTTT CASSPQGQGVGTGELFF TRBV7-3 - TRBJ2-2 TRBD1
TGTGCCAGCAGCTTACGGGAGGGAGCAACTAATGAAAAACTGTTTTTT CASSLREGATNEKLFF TRBV13 once TRBJ1-4 -
TGCAGTGTTCCGGGACTCCAGTACTTC CSVPGLQYF TRBV20-1 - TRBJ2-7 -
TGCGCCAGCAGCCAAGATCGGGGAGAGACCCAGTACTTC CASSQDRGETQYF TRBV4-3 - TRBJ2-5 -
TGTGCCAGCAGTTTGCAGGGTCCTAATGAAAAACTGTTTTTT CASSLQGPNEKLFF TRBV27 - TRBJ1-4 -
TGCGCCAGCAGCCAAGTTGGGCAGGCGATTGACGGGGAGCTGTTTTTT CASSQVGQAIDGELFF TRBV4-3 - TRBJ2-2 -
TGTGCCAGTAGCGGGGCGGGGGGGATTCAAGAGACCCAGTACTTC CASSGAGGIQETQYF TRBV19 - TRBJ2-5 TRBD2
TGTGCCAGCAGGCCCGGGACACCCAACACTGAAGCTTTCTTT CASRPGTPNTEAFF TRBV7-6 - TRBJ1-1 -
TGCAGCGTTAAGGACCCTACGCGCGGAAACACTATATATTTT CSVKDPTRGNTIYF TRBV29-1 - TRBJ1-3 -
TGTGCCAGCAGCCCCAAACCGCCGGGACAGAGGGGCTACACCTTC CASSPKPPGQRGYTF TRBV7-3 - TRBJ1-2 TRBD1
TGCGCCAGCAGCCAAGATCCGGGTAGCGGGAGCCGTGAGACCCAGTACTTC CASSQDPGSGSRETQYF TRBV4-1 - TRBJ2-5 TRBD2
TGTGCTAGTGGTTTGGTACGAGGGACAGAATACTACGAGCAGTACTTC CASGLVRGTEYYEQYF TRBV12-5 - TRBJ2-7 TRBD1
TGCGCCAGCAGCACCGGAGGGGGCAATGAGCAGTTCTTC CASSTGGGNEQFF TRBV5-1 - TRBJ2-1 -
TGCAGCTCACAGGGCGTGGATGAGCAGTTCTTC CSSQGVDEQFF TRBV29-1 - TRBJ2-1 -
TGTGCCAGCAGCCTAACTGGGGGGAAACTGTTTTTT CASSLTGGKLFF TRBV6-5 - TRBJ1-4 -
TGTGCCAGCAGTTTAGACGGATGGGGCCAAGAGACCCAGTACTTC CASSLDGWGQETQYF TRBV27 - TRBJ2-5 -
TGTGCCAGCAGCCGACAGGGGGACCCTGGGCAGCCCCAGCATTTT CASSRQGDPGQPQHF TRBV6-1 - TRBJ1-5 TRBD1
TGCGCCAGCAGCCAAGATTGGAAGCGTACCTTCTACGAGCAGTACTTC CASSQDWKRTFYEQYF TRBV4-1 - TRBJ2-7 -
TGTGCCAGCTCACAGAACCGGGGAGGGGAGGATGGCTACACCTTC CASSQNRGGEDGYTF TRBV18 - TRBJ1-2 -
TGTGCCAGCAGTGATGAGTCCCCCTACCCCTATGGCTACACCTTC CASSDESPYPYGYTF TRBV2 - TRBJ1-2 -
TGTGCCAGCAGCTTTGGACCTAACAATGAGCAGTTCTTC CASSFGPNNEQFF TRBV5-6 once TRBJ2-1 -